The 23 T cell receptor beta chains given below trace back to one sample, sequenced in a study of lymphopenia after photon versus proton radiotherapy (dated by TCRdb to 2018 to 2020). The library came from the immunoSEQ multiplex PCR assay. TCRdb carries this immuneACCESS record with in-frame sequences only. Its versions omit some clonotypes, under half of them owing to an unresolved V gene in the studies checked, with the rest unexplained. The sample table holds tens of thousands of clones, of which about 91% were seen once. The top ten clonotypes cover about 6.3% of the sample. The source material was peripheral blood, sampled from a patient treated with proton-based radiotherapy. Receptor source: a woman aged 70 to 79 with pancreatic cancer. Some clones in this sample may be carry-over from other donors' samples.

CDR3 in amino acids: CSVTGLAGASYNEQFF. The CDR3 DNA reads as TGCAGCGTCACCGGACTAGCGGGAGCCTCCTACAATGAGCAGTTCTTC. The chain employs TRBV29-1 and TRBJ2-1, with TRBD2 matching over 13 bases. CDR1 is SQVTM, CDR2 ANQGSEA, per germline. This CDR3 comprises 16 residues. Trimming cost V 6 bases and J 0 bases; bases outside gene matches: 5.

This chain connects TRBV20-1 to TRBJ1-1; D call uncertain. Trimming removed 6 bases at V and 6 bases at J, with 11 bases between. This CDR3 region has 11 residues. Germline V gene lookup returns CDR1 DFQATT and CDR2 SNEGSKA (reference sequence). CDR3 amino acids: CSAQEESEAFF. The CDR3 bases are TGCAGTGCGCAGGAAGAGTCTGAAGCTTTCTTT.

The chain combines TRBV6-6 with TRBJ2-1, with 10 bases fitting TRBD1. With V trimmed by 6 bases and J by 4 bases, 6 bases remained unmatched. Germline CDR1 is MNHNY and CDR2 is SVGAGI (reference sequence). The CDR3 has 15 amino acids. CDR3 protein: CASRPPGQGYNEQFF. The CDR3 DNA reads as TGTGCCAGCAGGCCCCCGGGACAGGGGTACAATGAGCAGTTCTTC.

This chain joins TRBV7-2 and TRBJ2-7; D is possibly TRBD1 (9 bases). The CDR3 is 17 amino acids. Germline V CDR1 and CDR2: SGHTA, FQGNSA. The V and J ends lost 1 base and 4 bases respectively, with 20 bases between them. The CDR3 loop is CASSLGVAGQGPYEQYF. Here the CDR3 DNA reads TGTGCCAGCAGCTTAGGGGTAGCGGGACAGGGTCCGTACGAGCAGTACTTC.

The CDR3 DNA is TGTGCCAGCAGCTTAGTAGCGGGAGGGCCGTACGAGCAGTACTTC. Its translation: CASSLVAGGPYEQYF. This chain connects TRBV11-1 to TRBJ2-7, with 11 positions matching TRBD2. Germline V gene sequence: CDR1 SGHAT, CDR2 FQDESV (reference sequence). The CDR3 extends over 15 amino acids. After removal of 1 base from V and 4 bases from J, the junction contained 3 bases not matched to a gene.

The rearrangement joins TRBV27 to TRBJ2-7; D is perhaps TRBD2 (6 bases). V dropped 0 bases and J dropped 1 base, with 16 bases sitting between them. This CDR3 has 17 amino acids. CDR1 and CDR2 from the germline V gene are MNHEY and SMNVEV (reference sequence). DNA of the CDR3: TGTGCCAGCAGTTTATCGACGAGTAGGGGACTTTCCTACGAGCAGTACTTC. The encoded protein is CASSLSTSRGLSYEQYF.

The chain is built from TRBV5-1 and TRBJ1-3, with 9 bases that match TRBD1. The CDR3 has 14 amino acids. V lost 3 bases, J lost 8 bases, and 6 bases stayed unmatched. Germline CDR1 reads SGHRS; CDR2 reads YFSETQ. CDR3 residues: CASSSTDRGDTIYF. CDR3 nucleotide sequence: TGCGCCAGCAGCTCGACGGACAGGGGAGACACCATATATTTT.

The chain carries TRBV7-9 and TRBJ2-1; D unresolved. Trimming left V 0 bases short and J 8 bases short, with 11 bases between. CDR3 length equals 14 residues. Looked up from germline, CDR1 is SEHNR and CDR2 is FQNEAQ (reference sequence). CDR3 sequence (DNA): TGTGCCAGCAGCTTAGCGAACCCCAGTGATGAGCAGTTCTTC. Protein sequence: CASSLANPSDEQFF.

The CDR3 loop reads CASSYGGDYNEQFF. For the CDR3, the DNA is TGTGCCAGCAGTTACGGTGGGGATTACAATGAGCAGTTCTTC. The chain couples TRBV6-5 to TRBJ2-1; D gene ambiguous. Trimming removed 2 bases from V and 4 bases from J, with 9 bases in between. Looked up from germline, CDR1 is MNHEY and CDR2 is SVGAGI. The CDR3 runs to 14 residues.

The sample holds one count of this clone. The CDR3 loop is CASSRKTSDSYEQYF. DNA for the CDR3: TGTGCCAGCAGCCGCAAGACTAGCGATTCCTACGAGCAGTACTTC. V and J are TRBV6-5 and TRBJ2-7; TRBD2 aligns across 8 bases. This CDR3 is 15 amino acids long. Germline-derived CDR1 and CDR2 are MNHEY and SVGAGI. Trimming cost V 6 bases and J 1 base; bases outside gene matches: 8.

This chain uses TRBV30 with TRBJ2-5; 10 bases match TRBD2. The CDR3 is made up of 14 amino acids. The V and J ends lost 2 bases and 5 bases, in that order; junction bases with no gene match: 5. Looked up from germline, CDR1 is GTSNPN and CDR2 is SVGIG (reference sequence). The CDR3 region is CAWSPGLASETQYF. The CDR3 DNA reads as TGTGCCTGGAGTCCGGGACTAGCGTCGGAGACCCAGTACTTC.

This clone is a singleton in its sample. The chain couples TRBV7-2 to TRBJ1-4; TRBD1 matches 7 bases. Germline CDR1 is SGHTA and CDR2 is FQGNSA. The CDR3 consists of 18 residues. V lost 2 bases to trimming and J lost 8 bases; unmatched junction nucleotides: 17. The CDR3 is CASSLSQGRTTNSEKLFF. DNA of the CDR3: TGTGCCAGCAGCTTATCACAGGGGAGGACAACGAACAGCGAAAAACTGTTTTTT.

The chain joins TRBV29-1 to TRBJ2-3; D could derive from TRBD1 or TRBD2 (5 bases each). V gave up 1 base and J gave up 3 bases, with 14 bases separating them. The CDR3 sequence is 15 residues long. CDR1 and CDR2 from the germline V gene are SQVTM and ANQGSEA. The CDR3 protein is CSVEGARGATDTQYF. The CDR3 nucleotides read TGCAGCGTTGAAGGGGCTAGAGGGGCGACAGATACGCAGTATTTT.

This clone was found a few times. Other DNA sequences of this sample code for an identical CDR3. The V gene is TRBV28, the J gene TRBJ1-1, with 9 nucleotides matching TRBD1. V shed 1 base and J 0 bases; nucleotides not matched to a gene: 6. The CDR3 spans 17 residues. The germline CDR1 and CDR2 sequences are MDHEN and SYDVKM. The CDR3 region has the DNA TGTGCCAGCAGTTTATTCGGGACAGGGCGGATGAACACTGAAGCTTTCTTT. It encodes CASSLFGTGRMNTEAFF.

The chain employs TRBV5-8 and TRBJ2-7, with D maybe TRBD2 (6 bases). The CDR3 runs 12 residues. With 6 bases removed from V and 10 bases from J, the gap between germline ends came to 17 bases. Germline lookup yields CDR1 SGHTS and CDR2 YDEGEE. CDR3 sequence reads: CASISPGEVQYF. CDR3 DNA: TGTGCCAGCATCTCGCCGGGGGAGGTCCAGTACTTC.

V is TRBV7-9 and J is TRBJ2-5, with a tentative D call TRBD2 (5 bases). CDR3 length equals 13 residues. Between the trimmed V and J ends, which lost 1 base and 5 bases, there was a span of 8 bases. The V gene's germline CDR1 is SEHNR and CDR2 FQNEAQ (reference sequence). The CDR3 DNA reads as TGTGCCAGCAGCTTAGGGGCTAGCGAGACCCAGTACTTC. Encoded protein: CASSLGASETQYF.

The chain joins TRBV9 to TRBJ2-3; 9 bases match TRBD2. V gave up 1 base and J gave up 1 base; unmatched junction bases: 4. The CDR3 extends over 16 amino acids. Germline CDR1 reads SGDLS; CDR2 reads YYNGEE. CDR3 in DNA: TGTGCCAGCAGCGTAATTCCTAGCGGGGGCACAGATACGCAGTATTTT. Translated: CASSVIPSGGTDTQYF. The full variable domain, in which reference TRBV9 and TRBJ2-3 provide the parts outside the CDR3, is DSGVTQTPKHLITATGQRVTLRCSPRSGDLSVYWYQQSLDQGLQFLIQYYNGEERAKGNILERFSAQQFPDLHSELNLSSLELGDSALYFCASSVIPSGGTDTQYFGPGTRLTVL.

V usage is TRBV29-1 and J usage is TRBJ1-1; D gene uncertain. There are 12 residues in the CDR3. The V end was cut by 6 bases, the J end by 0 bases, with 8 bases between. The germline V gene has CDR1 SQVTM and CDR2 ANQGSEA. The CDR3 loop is CSVAGVNTEAFF. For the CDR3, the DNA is TGCAGCGTAGCAGGAGTGAACACTGAAGCTTTCTTT.

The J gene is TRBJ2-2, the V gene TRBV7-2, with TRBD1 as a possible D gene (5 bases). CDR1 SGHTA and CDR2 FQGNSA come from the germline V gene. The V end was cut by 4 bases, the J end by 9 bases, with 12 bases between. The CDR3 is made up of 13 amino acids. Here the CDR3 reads CASSSTVVRELFF. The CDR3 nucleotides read TGTGCCAGCAGCTCGACAGTAGTAAGGGAGCTGTTTTTT.

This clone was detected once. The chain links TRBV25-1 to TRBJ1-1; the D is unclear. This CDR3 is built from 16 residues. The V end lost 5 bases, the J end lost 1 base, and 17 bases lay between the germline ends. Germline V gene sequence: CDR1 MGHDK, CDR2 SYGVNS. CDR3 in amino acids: CASSLKRAGANTEAFF. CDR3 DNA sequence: TGTGCCAGCAGTTTAAAACGGGCCGGAGCGAACACTGAAGCTTTCTTT. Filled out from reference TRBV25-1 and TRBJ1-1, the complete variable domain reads EADIYQTPRYLVIGTGKKITLECSQTMGHDKMYWYQQDPGMELHLIHYSYGVNSTEKGDLSSESTVSRIRTEHFPLTLESARPSHTSQYLCASSLKRAGANTEAFFGQGTRLTVV.

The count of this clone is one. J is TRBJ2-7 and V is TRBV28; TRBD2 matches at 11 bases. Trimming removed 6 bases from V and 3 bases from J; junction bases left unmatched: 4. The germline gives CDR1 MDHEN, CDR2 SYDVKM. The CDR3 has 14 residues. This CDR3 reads CASSGTSGIYEQYF. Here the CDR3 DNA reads TGTGCCAGCAGCGGGACTAGCGGAATCTACGAGCAGTACTTC.

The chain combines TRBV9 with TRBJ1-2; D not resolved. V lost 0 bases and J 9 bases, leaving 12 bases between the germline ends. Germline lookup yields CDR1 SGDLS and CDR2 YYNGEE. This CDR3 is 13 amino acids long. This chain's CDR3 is CASSVDLPIRYTF. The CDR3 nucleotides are TGTGCCAGCAGCGTAGACCTACCCATTCGCTACACCTTC.

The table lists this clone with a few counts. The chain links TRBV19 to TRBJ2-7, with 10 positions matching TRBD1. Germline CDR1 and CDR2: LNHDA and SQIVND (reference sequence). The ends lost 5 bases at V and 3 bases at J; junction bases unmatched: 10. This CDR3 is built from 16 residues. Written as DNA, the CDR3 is TGTGCCAGTAGTTCCACAGGGGACAGGGGACTCTACGAGCAGTACTTC. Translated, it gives CASSSTGDRGLYEQYF.